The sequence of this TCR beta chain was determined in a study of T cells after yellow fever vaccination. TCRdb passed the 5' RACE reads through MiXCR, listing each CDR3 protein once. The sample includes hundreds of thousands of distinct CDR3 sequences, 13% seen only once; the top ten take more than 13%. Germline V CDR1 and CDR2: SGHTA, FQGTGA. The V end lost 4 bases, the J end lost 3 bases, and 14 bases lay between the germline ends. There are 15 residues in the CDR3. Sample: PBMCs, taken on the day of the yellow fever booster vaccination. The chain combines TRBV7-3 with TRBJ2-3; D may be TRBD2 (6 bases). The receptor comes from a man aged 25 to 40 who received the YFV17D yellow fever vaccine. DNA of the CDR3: TGTGCCAGCAGCTCGCCCGGGACTTATACAGATACGCAGTATTTT. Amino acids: CASSSPGTYTDTQYF.